This TCR beta chain emerged from a study of response to subunit inactivated influenza vaccine. The study's findings and limits: The authors suggested that every seasonal influenza vaccination recruits few new T cells.

On this clonotype itself: Its antigen is unknown.

TCRdb fed the RT-PCR reads into MiXCR, producing one record per CDR3 protein. Seen here are approximately 160,000 distinct CDR3 sequences, around a tenth observed once, and the top ten hold roughly 36%. The V and J ends lost 2 bases and 5 bases respectively, with 12 bases between them. CDR3 length: 14 amino acids. This clonotype was obtained from a man between 50 and 69 years old who received an inactivated influenza vaccine. This chain connects TRBV12-3 or TRBV12-4 to TRBJ2-5, with no clear D. The source was CD8+ T cells sorted from PBMCs, collected around 2 years after vaccination. The CDR3 is CASSLYVAMETQYF. The DNA of the CDR3 is TGTGCCAGCAGTTTATATGTGGCAATGGAGACCCAGTACTTC.